This TCR beta chain originates from a study of blood T cells in healthy people across ages (dated by TCRdb to 2015 to 2017). Turning to the overall study: In model experiments, template switching captured about one uniquely barcoded TCR beta cDNA molecule for every two T cells. Donors were grouped into four age groups: young (average roughly 15 years), middle-aged (39), aged (62) and long-lived (about 89). To avoid experimental bias, donors of different ages were randomly spread across the sequencing lanes. Age-related changes in TCR beta repertoire diversity were measured in the study by deep sequencing normalized with unique cDNA molecular identifiers. The study analyzed two additional independent replicas of 1 million unique cDNA reads from the same blood draw for two donors, one aged 18 to 30 and one aged 80 or older.

A word on this clonotype: What this receptor recognizes is not known. No per-base quality is available; no much larger clone lies one base away.

Beyond this particular receptor, the publication reports: The long-lived group showed more naive CD4+ T cells, fewer expanded clones and increased TCR diversity than the aged group, suggesting age selection. Observed TCR beta diversity per million T cells fell roughly linearly with age, and a significant reduction was already apparent by age approximately 41. Conclusive comparison of naive and antigen-experienced compartments was prevented by the profiling of bulk unsorted PBMCs. Because the CMV infection status of the donors was unknown, age-related changes in expanded clonotypes may potentially have been confounded. Total diversity estimates from one million sequenced T cells were considered lower bounds and underestimates. There was a strong correlation between observed TCR beta diversity and the percentage of naive T cells measured by flow cytometry.

The germline V gene (reference sequence) supplies CDR1 MNHEY and CDR2 SMNVEV. The CDR3 runs 13 amino acids, cysteine and phenylalanine included. Only CDR3 DNA remains: 39 bases, in frame from the first base. V ends up 11 bases short and J 5 bases short, with an unmatched junction base count of 9. Receptor amplification or capture employed 5' RACE. TCRdb records Illumina HiSeq 2500 as the sequencer. A second PCR of roughly 7 to 11 cycles was run with a J-beta primer mix and a sample-barcoded 5' primer. A unique molecular identifier was introduced onto each TCR beta cDNA molecule by a template-switch 5' adaptor carrying 12 random nucleotides. At least 2.5 million CDR3-containing paired-end reads were obtained from each sample. First-strand cDNA synthesis was performed from all RNA using the Mint cDNA synthesis kit, with priming by a TRBC-specific oligonucleotide. All cDNA was treated with uracil-DNA glycosylase and then went through a first 18-cycle PCR with the universal primers M1SS and BC2_uni_R. For the original study's pipeline: Normalization of each sample was performed by random selection of 1 million high-quality reads, each carrying a distinct molecular identifier. Instead of being binned into consensus sequences, reads with shared molecular identifiers were discarded. CDR3 identification, clonotype clustering and error correction used MiTCR with a Q25 quality threshold and the strictest error-elimination algorithm. Lower-bound total TCR beta diversity was estimated with a nonparametric unseen species model using Euler transformation. The public reads were reprocessed in TCRdb via fastp at Q25 and MiXCR, keeping in-frame beta chains. When rows share a CDR3 protein, they turn into one entry using the most common DNA and genes. TCRdb, rather than the study authors, made the V and J calls. This sample holds over 1,500,000 distinct CDR3 sequences; around half were observed only once. In total, the top ten clones hold approximately 2.1% of the sample.

The donors were a few dozen Caucasian individuals from Russia, aged 6 to 90 years, who were systemically healthy. Approximately 10 milliliters of peripheral blood were collected from each donor into EDTA-treated Vacutainer tubes. Ficoll-Paque density-gradient centrifugation was used to isolate PBMCs, with at least 6.5 million per sample. Trizol reagent was used to extract total RNA from PBMCs, with at least 6 micrograms per sample. For every donor, flow cytometry on a PBMC aliquot measured the percentage of naive CD45RAhigh/CD27high T cells. The sequencing input was blood. This TCR was recovered from a woman between 35 and 50 years old in good health. Recombination joined TRBV27 with TRBJ2-5; TRBD2 aligns with 9 central bases. CDR3 loop: CASWRGGQETQYF. Here is the DNA: TGTGCCTCTTGGCGGGGGGGCCAGGAGACCCAGTACTTC.